This T cell receptor (beta chain) came from a study of blood T cell repertoires in COVID-19. The length of the CDR3 is 13 residues. The V gene's germline CDR1 is MDHEN and CDR2 SYDVKM. V was cut by 6 bases and J by 4 bases, with 11 bases left in between. The repertoire was sequenced with immunoSEQ multiplex PCR; TCRdb's copy has only in-frame clones and lacks some. The repertoire has approximately 150,000 clones, about 83% of them found once; the top ten carry 8.9%. This rearrangement joins TRBV28 to TRBJ2-3; D is perhaps TRBD1 (6 bases). The TCR was taken from a man aged 30 to 39 with COVID-19, enrolled during active disease. Specimen: peripheral blood. CDR3 in amino acids: CASRLTGSDTQYF. The CDR3 DNA sequence: TGTGCCAGCAGACTTACAGGGTCAGATACGCAGTATTTT. The variable domain in full, completed from reference TRBV28 and TRBJ2-3, reads DVKVTQSSRYLVKRTGEKVFLECVQDMDHENMFWYRQDPGLGLRLIYFSYDVKMKEKGDIPEGYSVSREKKERFSLILESASTNQTSMYLCASRLTGSDTQYFGPGTRLTVL.